The 2 T cell receptor beta chains listed next were all sequenced from one sample in a study of cytomegalovirus exposure and HLA in healthy donors. Sequencing was performed with immunoSEQ multiplex PCR; in TCRdb, only in-frame clones are kept and a portion is missing. Counted here are 90,000 or so clones, 85% occurring once; the ten biggest clones make up 20% to 25%. The sample taken for sequencing was PBMCs. These receptors were collected from a man aged 18 to 30 in good health and CMV-seropositive.

V and J are TRBV10-3 and TRBJ1-1, with D unclear. V was trimmed by 10 bases and J by 5 bases, leaving 14 bases between them. The CDR3 runs 12 residues. Germline V gene lookup returns CDR1 ENHRY and CDR2 SYGVKD. The CDR3 sequence is CATIQEGTEAFF. The DNA for the CDR3 is TGTGCCACCATCCAAGAGGGAACTGAAGCTTTCTTT.

The chain couples TRBV12-5 to TRBJ2-5; 8 bases match TRBD1. From germline, CDR1 is LGHNT and CDR2 FRNRAP. Germline trimming cut 5 bases from V and 2 bases from J; bases unmatched to any gene: 4. The CDR3 is 14 amino acids. CDR3 DNA: TGTGCTAGTGGTAAAGGACAGGGACAAGAGACCCAGTACTTC. Its protein is CASGKGQGQETQYF. The full variable domain, completed using reference TRBV12-5 and TRBJ2-5, is DARVTQTPRHKVTEMGQEVTMRCQPILGHNTVFWYRQTMMQGLELLAYFRNRAPLDDSGMPKDRFSAEMPDATLATLKIQPSEPRDSAVYFCASGKGQGQETQYFGPGTRLLVL.